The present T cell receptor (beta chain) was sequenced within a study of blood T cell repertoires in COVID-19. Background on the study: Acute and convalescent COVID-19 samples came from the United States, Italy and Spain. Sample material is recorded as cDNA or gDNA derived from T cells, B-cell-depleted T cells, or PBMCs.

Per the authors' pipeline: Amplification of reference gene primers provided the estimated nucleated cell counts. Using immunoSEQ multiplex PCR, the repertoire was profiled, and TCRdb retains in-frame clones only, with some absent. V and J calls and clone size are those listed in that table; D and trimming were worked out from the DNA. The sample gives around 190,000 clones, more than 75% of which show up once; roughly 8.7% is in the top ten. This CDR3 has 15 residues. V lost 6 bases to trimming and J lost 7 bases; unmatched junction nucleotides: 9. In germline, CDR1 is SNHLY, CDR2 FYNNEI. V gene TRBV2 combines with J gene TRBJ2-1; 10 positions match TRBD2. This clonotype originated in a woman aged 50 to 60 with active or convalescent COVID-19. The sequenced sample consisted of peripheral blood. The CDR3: CASRSLAGARNEQFF. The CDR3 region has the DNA TGTGCCAGCAGATCCCTAGCGGGAGCGAGGAATGAGCAGTTCTTC.